This TCR beta chain comes out of a study of T cell repertoires in ileal Crohn's disease. Profiling relied on immunoSEQ multiplex PCR, and the TCRdb table lists in-frame clones only, not all of them. This sample has about 3,800 clones, with 70% to 85% found just once. The sequence was collected from an adult with Crohn's disease. Sequences were obtained from ileal tissue.

Here the CDR3 DNA reads TGTGCCAGCAGCGAGACAGGGGCGGGCACTGAAGCTTTCTTT. Translation gives CASSETGAGTEAFF. The V and J genes are TRBV9 and TRBJ1-1; 8 bases line up with TRBD1. Germline V gene sequence: CDR1 SGDLS, CDR2 YYNGEE. The V and J ends lost 3 bases and 4 bases, in that order; junction bases with no gene match: 5. This CDR3 is built from 14 residues.